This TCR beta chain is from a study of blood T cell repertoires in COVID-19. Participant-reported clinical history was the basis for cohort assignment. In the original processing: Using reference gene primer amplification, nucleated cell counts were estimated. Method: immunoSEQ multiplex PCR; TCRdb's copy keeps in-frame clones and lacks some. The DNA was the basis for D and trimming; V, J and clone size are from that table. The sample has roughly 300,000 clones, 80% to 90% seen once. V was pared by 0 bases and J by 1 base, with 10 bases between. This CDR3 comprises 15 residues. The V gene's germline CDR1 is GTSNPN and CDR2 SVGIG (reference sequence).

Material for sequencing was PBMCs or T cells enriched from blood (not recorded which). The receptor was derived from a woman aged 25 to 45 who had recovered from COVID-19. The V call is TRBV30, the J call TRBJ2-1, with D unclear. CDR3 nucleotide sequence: TGTGCCTGGAGTGTACTGCTAGAATCCTACAATGAGCAGTTCTTC. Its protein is CAWSVLLESYNEQFF.